The 10 T cell receptor beta chains given below trace back to one sample, sequenced in a study of T cells in Graves' hyperthyroidism and ophthalmopathy. Authors of the study amplified TCR beta CDR3 regions from RNA transcripts. During a first-round RT-PCR of the TCR CDR3, the HTBI primer set was used. TCRdb passed the multiplex PCR reads through MiXCR, listing each CDR3 protein once. The sample lists 550,000 to 650,000 distinct CDR3 sequences, approximately 15% seen once, with over 11% in the top ten. Sequenced input: blood. These receptors originate from a woman aged 40 to 50 with Graves' hyperthyroidism.

This rearrangement joins TRBV19 to TRBJ2-5; a possible D gene is TRBD1 (7 bases). Between the trimmed V and J ends, which lost 5 bases and 9 bases, there was a span of 19 bases. The CDR3 contains 14 residues. Germline V gene sequence: CDR1 LNHDA, CDR2 SQIVND (reference sequence). The CDR3 here is CASSLPGQRRAQYF. CDR3 nucleotides: TGTGCCAGTAGTCTCCCGGGACAGCGGAGGGCCCAGTACTTC.

This clonotype was observed at least ten times. This chain links TRBV7-8 with TRBJ2-4; D uncertain. Germline CDR1 is SGHVS and CDR2 is FQNEAQ. The CDR3 sequence is 14 residues long. V was clipped by 5 bases and J by 2 bases, with 10 bases between them. The CDR3 loop reads CASSHDSPKNIQYF. CDR3 bases: TGTGCCAGCAGCCACGATAGTCCCAAAAACATTCAGTACTTC.

The sample holds many counts of this clonotype. V gene TRBV18 combines with J gene TRBJ2-5; a weak D match, TRBD2 (5 bases). Germline CDR1 KGHSH, CDR2 LQKENI. The germline V and J ends were trimmed by 2 bases and 5 bases, with 12 bases remaining between them. The CDR3 covers 14 residues. CDR3 region: CASSPMSGTETQYF. DNA of the CDR3: TGTGCCAGCTCACCAATGTCGGGAACGGAGACCCAGTACTTC.

This clonotype was seen many times. The J gene is TRBJ2-2, the V gene TRBV3-1, with D perhaps TRBD1 or TRBD2 (5 bases each). With 2 bases removed from V and 1 base from J, the gap between germline ends came to 14 bases. The CDR3 runs to 17 residues. Germline lookup yields CDR1 LGHDT and CDR2 YNNKEL (reference sequence). CDR3 sequence reads: CASSQLTGTKNTGELFF. In nucleotides, the CDR3 is TGTGCCAGCAGCCAACTGACTGGGACGAAGAACACCGGGGAGCTGTTTTTT. The full variable domain, completed using reference TRBV3-1 and TRBJ2-2, is DTAVSQTPKYLVTQMGNDKSIKCEQNLGHDTMYWYKQDSKKFLKIMFSYNNKELIINETVPNRFSPKSPDKAHLNLHINSLELGDSAVYFCASSQLTGTKNTGELFFGEGSRLTVL.

Concerning this clonotype: A much larger clone differs by one base, so this may be a read error. CDR3 protein: CASSESDRPYHGYTF. DNA for the CDR3: TGTGCCAGCAGTGAGAGCGACAGGCCCTACCATGGCTACACCTTC. V usage is TRBV6-1 and J usage is TRBJ1-2, with a tentative D call TRBD1 (6 bases). The CDR3 has 15 residues. The ends were cut back, 3 bases at V and 6 bases at J, with 17 bases in the middle. Germline lookup yields CDR1 MNHNS and CDR2 SASEGT.

This clonotype occurred many times. The V call is TRBV11-2, the J call TRBJ1-6, with no clear D. The V gene's germline CDR1 is SGHAT and CDR2 FQNNGV. The CDR3 covers 16 residues. V was clipped by 0 bases and J by 0 bases, with 6 bases between them. For the CDR3, the DNA is TGTGCCAGCAGCTTAGACAGAGTCTCCTATAATTCACCCCTCCACTTT. Translated: CASSLDRVSYNSPLHF.

The genes are TRBV18 and TRBJ2-4; D is perhaps TRBD1 or TRBD2 (7 bases each). The CDR3 runs 17 residues. The V and J ends lost 0 bases and 9 bases respectively, with 21 bases between them. Germline lookup yields CDR1 KGHSH and CDR2 LQKENI. The CDR3 reads CASSPPGQPRGGVIQYF. DNA of the CDR3: TGTGCCAGCTCACCACCGGGACAGCCCCGAGGGGGGGTCATTCAGTACTTC.

There are a few counts of this clonotype. The genes are TRBV9 and TRBJ1-5; 8 bases fit TRBD1. The CDR3 loop spans 15 amino acids. Germline V gene sequence: CDR1 SGDLS, CDR2 YYNGEE. V lost 0 bases to trimming and J lost 5 bases; unmatched junction nucleotides: 4. The CDR3 DNA reads as TGTGCCAGCAGCGTAGGGGCAGGGGGCGATCAGCCCCAGCATTTT. Its translation is CASSVGAGGDQPQHF.

This clonotype was detected many times. The chain couples TRBV7-9 to TRBJ2-2; D is possibly TRBD1 (5 bases). Trimming cost V 4 bases and J 7 bases, with 19 bases left between them. Germline assignment: CDR1 SEHNR and CDR2 FQNEAQ (reference sequence). The CDR3 contains 16 residues. The CDR3 loop reads CASSSSGTRAGGELFF. In DNA, the CDR3 is TGTGCCAGCAGCTCCTCAGGAACCAGGGCCGGCGGGGAGCTGTTTTTT.

The table lists this clonotype with a few counts. The chain couples TRBV28 to TRBJ1-4; D may be TRBD1 (5 bases). The CDR3 length is 18 residues. The germline V and J ends were trimmed by 3 bases and 0 bases, with 17 bases remaining between them. Germline CDR1 and CDR2: MDHEN and SYDVKM. This CDR3 is CASSLGRRLVATNEKLFF. CDR3 coding DNA: TGTGCCAGCAGTTTGGGGCGAAGACTCGTTGCAACTAATGAAAAACTGTTTTTT.